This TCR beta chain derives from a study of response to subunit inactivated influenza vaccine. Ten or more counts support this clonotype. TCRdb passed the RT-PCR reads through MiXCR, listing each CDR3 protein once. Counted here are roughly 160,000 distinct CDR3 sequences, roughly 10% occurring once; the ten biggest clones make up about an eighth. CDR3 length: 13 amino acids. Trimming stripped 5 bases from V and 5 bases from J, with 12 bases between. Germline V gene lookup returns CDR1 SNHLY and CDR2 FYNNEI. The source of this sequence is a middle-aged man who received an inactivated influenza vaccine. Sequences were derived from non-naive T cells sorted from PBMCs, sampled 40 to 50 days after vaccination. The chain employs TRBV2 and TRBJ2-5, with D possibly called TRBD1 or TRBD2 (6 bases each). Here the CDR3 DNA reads TGTGCCAGCAGTATCCAGGGGAGGGAGACCCAGTACTTC. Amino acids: CASSIQGRETQYF. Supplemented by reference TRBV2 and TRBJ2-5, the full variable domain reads EPEVTQTPSHQVTQMGQEVILRCVPISNHLYFYWYRQILGQKVEFLVSFYNNEISEKSEIFDDQFSVERPDGSNFTLKIRSTKLEDSAMYFCASSIQGRETQYFGPGTRLLVL.